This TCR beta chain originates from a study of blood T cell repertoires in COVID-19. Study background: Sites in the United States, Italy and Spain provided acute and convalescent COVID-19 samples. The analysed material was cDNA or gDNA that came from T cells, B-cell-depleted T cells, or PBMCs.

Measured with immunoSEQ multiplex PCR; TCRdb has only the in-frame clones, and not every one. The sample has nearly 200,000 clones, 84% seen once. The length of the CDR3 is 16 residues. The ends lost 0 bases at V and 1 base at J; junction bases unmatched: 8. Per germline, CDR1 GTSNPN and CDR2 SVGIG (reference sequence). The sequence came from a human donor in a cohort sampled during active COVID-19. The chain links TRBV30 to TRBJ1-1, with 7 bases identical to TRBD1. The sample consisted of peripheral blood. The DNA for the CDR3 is TGTGCCTGGAGTGTAAGGAGGGGGCATGGGAACACTGAAGCTTTCTTT. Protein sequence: CAWSVRRGHGNTEAFF.